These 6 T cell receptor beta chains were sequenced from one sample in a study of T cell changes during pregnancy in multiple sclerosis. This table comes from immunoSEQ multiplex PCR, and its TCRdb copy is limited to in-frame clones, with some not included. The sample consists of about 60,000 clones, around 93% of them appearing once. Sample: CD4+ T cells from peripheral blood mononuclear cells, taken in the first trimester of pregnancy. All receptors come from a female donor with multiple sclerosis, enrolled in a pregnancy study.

The CDR3 spells CAWRIRGTNTGELFF. The CDR3 nucleotides are TGTGCCTGGAGGATACGGGGGACGAACACCGGGGAGCTGTTTTTT. The chain recombines TRBV30 with TRBJ2-2; D is perhaps TRBD2 (6 bases). CDR3 length: 15 residues. Between the trimmed V and J ends, which lost 3 bases and 0 bases, there was a span of 11 bases. Germline CDR1 is GTSNPN and CDR2 is SVGIG (reference sequence).

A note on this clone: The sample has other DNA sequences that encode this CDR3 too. CDR3 residues: CASSYRDRGYEQYF. As DNA, the CDR3 is TGTGCCAGCAGTTACAGGGATAGGGGCTACGAGCAGTACTTC. The J gene is TRBJ2-7, the V gene TRBV6-5; maybe TRBD1 (5 bases). The CDR3 is made up of 14 amino acids. Germline loops: CDR1 MNHEY, CDR2 SVGAGI. The ends were cut back, 2 bases at V and 3 bases at J, with 11 bases in the middle.

The CDR3 DNA is TGCAGCGCTGCCCGGGGGACCGGGGAGCTGTTTTTT. This gives the protein CSAARGTGELFF. The rearrangement joins TRBV29-1 to TRBJ2-2; maybe TRBD2 (6 bases). The length of the CDR3 is 12 residues. Germline V gene sequence: CDR1 SQVTM, CDR2 ANQGSEA. The V gene lost 7 bases and the J gene lost 5 bases, with 11 bases spanning the gap.

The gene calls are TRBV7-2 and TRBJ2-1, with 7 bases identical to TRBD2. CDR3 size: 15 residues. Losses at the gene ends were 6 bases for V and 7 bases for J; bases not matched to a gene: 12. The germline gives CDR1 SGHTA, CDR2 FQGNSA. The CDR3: CASSLYGLGSNEQFF. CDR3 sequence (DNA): TGTGCCAGCAGTCTTTATGGACTAGGGTCTAATGAGCAGTTCTTC.

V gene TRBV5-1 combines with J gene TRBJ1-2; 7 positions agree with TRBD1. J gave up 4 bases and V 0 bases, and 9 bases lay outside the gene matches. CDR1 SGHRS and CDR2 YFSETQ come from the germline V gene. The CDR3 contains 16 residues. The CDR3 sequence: CASSLVGQGGSYGYTF. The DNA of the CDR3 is TGCGCCAGCAGCTTGGTGGGTCAGGGGGGAAGCTATGGCTACACCTTC.

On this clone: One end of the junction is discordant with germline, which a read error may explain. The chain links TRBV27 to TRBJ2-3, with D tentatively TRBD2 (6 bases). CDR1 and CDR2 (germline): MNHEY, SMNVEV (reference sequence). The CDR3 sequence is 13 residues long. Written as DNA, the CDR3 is TGTGCCAGCAGCGGTCCGGAGGGAGAGGGAGAGAATTTT. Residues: CASSGPEGEGENF.